This T cell receptor (beta chain) was sequenced during a study of T cell responses to AZD1222 COVID-19 vaccine. V was clipped by 5 bases and J by 4 bases, with 17 bases between them. The CDR3 totals 15 residues. Germline CDR1 reads MNHNS; CDR2 reads SASEGT. Repertoires were generated with immunoSEQ multiplex PCR, while TCRdb's copy carries only in-frame clones and drops some. The sample carries 100,000 or so clones, about 86% recorded once. The starting material was peripheral blood, obtained on day 0 of AZD1222 vaccination. This TCR came from an adult in good health. The chain is built from TRBV6-1 and TRBJ1-2; D gene uncertain. The CDR3 DNA follows: TGTGCCAGCAGTACCCGAAGTGGGGTGGGCTATGGCTACACCTTC. It specifies CASSTRSGVGYGYTF.